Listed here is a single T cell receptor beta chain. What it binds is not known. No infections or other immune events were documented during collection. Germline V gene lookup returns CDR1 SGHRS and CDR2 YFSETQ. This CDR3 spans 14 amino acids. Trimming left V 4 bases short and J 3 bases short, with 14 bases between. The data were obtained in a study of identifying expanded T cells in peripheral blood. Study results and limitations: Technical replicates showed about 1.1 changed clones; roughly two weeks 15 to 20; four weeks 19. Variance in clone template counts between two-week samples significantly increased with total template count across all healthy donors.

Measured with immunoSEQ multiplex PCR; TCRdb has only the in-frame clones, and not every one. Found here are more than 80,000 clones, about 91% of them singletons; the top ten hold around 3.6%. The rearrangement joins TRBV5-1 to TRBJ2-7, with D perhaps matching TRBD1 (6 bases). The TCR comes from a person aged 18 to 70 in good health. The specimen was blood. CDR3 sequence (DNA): TGCGCCAGCAGCCCAACAGGGAGAGACTACGAGCAGTACTTC. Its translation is CASSPTGRDYEQYF.